This T cell receptor (beta chain) comes out of a study of blood T cell repertoires in COVID-19. About the research overall: Both acute and convalescent COVID-19 samples were obtained from the United States, Italy and Spain. T cells, B-cell-depleted T cells, or PBMCs supplied cDNA or gDNA.

In the original processing: Amplification of reference gene primers provided the estimated nucleated cell counts. Here immunoSEQ multiplex PCR was the method, and the copy in TCRdb shows in-frame clones only, minus some. The V and J calls and clone size come from that table; D and trimming were worked out from the DNA. This sample yields 56,000 or so clones, of which 85% to 90% are seen a single time; around 28% belongs to the top ten. A single count supports this clone. CDR1 is MNHEY and CDR2 is SVGAGI in the germline V gene. Losses at the gene ends were 9 bases for V and 2 bases for J; bases not matched to a gene: 2. The CDR3 contains 12 residues.

The sample comprised peripheral blood. V and J are TRBV6-5 and TRBJ1-2; 8 bases match TRBD1. The origin of this receptor is a human donor in a cohort sampled during active COVID-19. The CDR3 here is CASWTGNYGYTF. The CDR3 nucleotides are TGTGCCAGTTGGACAGGGAACTATGGCTACACCTTC.